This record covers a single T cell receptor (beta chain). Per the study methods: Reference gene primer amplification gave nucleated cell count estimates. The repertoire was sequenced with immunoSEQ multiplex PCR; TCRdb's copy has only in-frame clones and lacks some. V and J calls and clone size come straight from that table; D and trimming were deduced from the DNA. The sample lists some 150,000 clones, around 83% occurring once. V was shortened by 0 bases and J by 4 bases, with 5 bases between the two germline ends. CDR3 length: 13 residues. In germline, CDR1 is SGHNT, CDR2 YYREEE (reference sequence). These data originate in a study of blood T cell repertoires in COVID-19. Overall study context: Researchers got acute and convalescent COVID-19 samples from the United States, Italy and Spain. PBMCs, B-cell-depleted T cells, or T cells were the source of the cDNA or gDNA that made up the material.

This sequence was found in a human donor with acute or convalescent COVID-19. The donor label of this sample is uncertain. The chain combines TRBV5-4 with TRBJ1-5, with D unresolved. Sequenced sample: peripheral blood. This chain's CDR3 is CASSLALNQPQHF. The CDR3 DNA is TGTGCCAGCAGCTTGGCCTTAAATCAGCCCCAGCATTTT.